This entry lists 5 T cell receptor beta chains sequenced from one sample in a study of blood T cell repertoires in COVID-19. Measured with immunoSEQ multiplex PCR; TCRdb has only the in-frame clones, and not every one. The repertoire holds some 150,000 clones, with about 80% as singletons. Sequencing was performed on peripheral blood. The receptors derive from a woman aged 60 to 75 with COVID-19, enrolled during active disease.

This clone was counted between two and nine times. The CDR3 sequence: CASSQGTSGNTIYF. The DNA of the CDR3 is TGCGCCAGCAGTCAGGGCACCTCTGGAAACACCATATATTTT. The V gene is TRBV10-2, the J gene TRBJ1-3; possible D gene TRBD1, 5 bases. V lost 5 bases to trimming and J lost 0 bases, with 8 bases between them. This CDR3 comprises 14 residues. CDR1 is WSHSY and CDR2 is SAAADI in the germline V gene.

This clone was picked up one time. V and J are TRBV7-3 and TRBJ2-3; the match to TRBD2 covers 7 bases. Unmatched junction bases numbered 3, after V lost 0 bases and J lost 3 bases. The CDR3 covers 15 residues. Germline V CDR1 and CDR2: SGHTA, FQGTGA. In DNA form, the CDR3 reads TGTGCCAGCAGCTTAACGGGGGGGAGAACAGATACGCAGTATTTT. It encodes CASSLTGGRTDTQYF.

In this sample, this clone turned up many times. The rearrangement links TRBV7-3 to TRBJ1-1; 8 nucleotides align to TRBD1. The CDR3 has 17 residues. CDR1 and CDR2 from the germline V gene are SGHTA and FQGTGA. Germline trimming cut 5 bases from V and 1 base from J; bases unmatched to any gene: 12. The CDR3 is CASSVTPRTGQNTEAFF. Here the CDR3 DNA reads TGTGCCAGCAGCGTTACCCCGAGGACAGGGCAGAACACTGAAGCTTTCTTT.

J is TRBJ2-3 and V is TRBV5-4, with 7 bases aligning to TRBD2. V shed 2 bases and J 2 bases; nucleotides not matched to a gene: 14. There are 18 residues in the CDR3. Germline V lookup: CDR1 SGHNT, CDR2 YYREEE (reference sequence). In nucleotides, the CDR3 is TGTGCCAGCAGCTTCTTAGCGGGCAGCCCCTCCTACACAGATACGCAGTATTTT. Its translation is CASSFLAGSPSYTDTQYF. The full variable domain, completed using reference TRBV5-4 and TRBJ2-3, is ETGVTQSPTHLIKTRGQQVTLRCSSQSGHNTVSWYQQALGQGPQFIFQYYREEENGRGNFPPRFSGLQFPNYSSELNVNALELDDSALYLCASSFLAGSPSYTDTQYFGPGTRLTVL.

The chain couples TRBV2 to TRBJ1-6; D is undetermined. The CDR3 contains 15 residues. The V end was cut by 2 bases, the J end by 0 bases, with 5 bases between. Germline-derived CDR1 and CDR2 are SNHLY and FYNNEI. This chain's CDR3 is CASSERSSYNSPLHF. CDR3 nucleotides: TGTGCCAGCAGTGAACGGAGCTCCTATAATTCACCCCTCCACTTT.